One and the same sample provided the 6 T cell receptor beta chains below, sequenced in a study of T cell responses to AZD1222 COVID-19 vaccine (dated by TCRdb to the early 2020s). The meaning of the sample's time point label: baseline before first vaccination. The meaning of the sample's treatment or condition label: meningococcal conjugate vaccine given as trial control. The library was generated by the immunoSEQ multiplex PCR assay. TCRdb holds this immuneACCESS table with in-frame rearrangements only. Some clones are missing; in checked studies, unresolved V genes explain under half, and the rest has no known cause. The sample records roughly 70,000 clones, around 74% of which are singletons. The ten largest account for approximately 23% of the sample. The material was peripheral blood, obtained on day 0 of MenACWY control vaccination. All receptors derive from an adult in good health.

This chain uses TRBV15 with TRBJ2-1; TRBD1 matches at 9 bases. This CDR3 has 16 amino acids. From germline, CDR1 is LNHNV and CDR2 YYDKDF (reference sequence). The V and J ends lost 2 bases and 3 bases, in that order; junction bases with no gene match: 5. CDR3 sequence (DNA): TGTGCCACCAGCAGACCCGGGACAGGGAACTACAATGAGCAGTTCTTC. Encoded protein: CATSRPGTGNYNEQFF.

This chain connects TRBV30 to TRBJ2-7, with 8 bases lining up with TRBD2. This CDR3 is built from 18 residues. The ends lost 2 bases at V and 2 bases at J; junction bases unmatched: 17. Germline lookup yields CDR1 GTSNPN and CDR2 SVGIG (reference sequence). CDR3 bases: TGTGCCTGGAGTAAGAATACCCTTCAGCGGGAGCCTACCTACGAGCAGTACTTC. It translates to CAWSKNTLQREPTYEQYF.

A single count supports this clone. The chain links TRBV28 to TRBJ1-2, with 8 bases fitting TRBD1. Per the germline V gene, CDR1 is MDHEN and CDR2 is SYDVKM. After removal of 4 bases from V and 3 bases from J, the junction contained 19 bases not matched to a gene. CDR3 size: 19 residues. In nucleotides, the CDR3 is TGTGCCAGCAGTTCTGGGACAGGTAATAACGTCTGGAATTACTATGGCTACACCTTC. Encoded protein: CASSSGTGNNVWNYYGYTF.

The CDR3 region is CASSPLGTGENTF. In DNA, the CDR3 is TGTGCCAGCAGCCCTCTCGGGACAGGAGAGAACACCTTC. The chain carries TRBV9 and TRBJ1-2, with TRBD1 identical over 8 bases. This CDR3 region has 13 residues. The J segment lost 12 bases and the V segment lost 4 bases, leaving 11 bases of the junction unmatched. Germline loops: CDR1 SGDLS, CDR2 YYNGEE. Supplemented by reference TRBV9 and TRBJ1-2, the full variable domain reads DSGVTQTPKHLITATGQRVTLRCSPRSGDLSVYWYQQSLDQGLQFLIQYYNGEERAKGNILERFSAQQFPDLHSELNLSSLELGDSALYFCASSPLGTGENTFGSGTRLTVV.

J is TRBJ1-2 and V is TRBV19; 7 positions match TRBD1. The CDR3 runs to 17 residues. V shed 8 bases and J 4 bases; nucleotides not matched to a gene: 19. The germline V gene encodes CDR1 LNHDA and CDR2 SQIVND (reference sequence). In DNA, the CDR3 is TGTGCCAGTCAGACCGGGACAGCTTCTTATTTTCCCTATGGCTACACCTTC. Amino acid sequence: CASQTGTASYFPYGYTF.

As DNA, the CDR3 is TGTGCCTGGAGTTGGGCGTCTGGGGGGACCCAGTACTTC. It encodes CAWSWASGGTQYF. This chain joins TRBV30 and TRBJ2-5; the D call may be TRBD1 or TRBD2 (5 bases each). Germline assignment: CDR1 GTSNPN and CDR2 SVGIG (reference sequence). The CDR3 has 13 residues. The V gene lost 2 bases and the J gene lost 7 bases, with 14 bases spanning the gap.